Listed below are T cell receptor beta chains from one sample, sequenced in a study of blood T cell repertoires in COVID-19. The repertoire was sequenced with immunoSEQ multiplex PCR; TCRdb's copy has only in-frame clones and lacks some. The repertoire has some 320,000 clones, approximately 89% of them found once; the top ten carry 6.5% to 9.5%. Sequencing was done on a sample of peripheral blood. Receptors originate from a woman in her forties or fifties who had recovered from COVID-19. Both conserved end residues are part of each CDR3. The D gene is left open where the match is weak.

TRBV29-1 | . | CSVEEQGVGKLFF
TRBV5-1 | . | CASSRVGRDSYEQYF
TRBV9 | . | CASSVVAGIGNEQFF
TRBV28 | . | CASSRYRALTSYEQYF
TRBV19 | TRBD2 | CASTPIGSGALYNEQFF
TRBV11-2 | . | CASSFKRGLGLGIGYEQYF
TRBV4-3 | TRBD2 | CASSQDLADSYEQYF
TRBV6-6 | TRBD1 | CASSPNRGAISHEQYF
TRBV27 | . | CASSLSSRGFNEQFF
TRBV5-4 | . | CASKGQAKVTDTQYF
TRBV5-1 | . | CASSLEPRGSHEQFF
TRBV2 | . | CASSGSGGYGYTF
TRBV5-6 | TRBD1 | CASTKVPAGGVYGYTF
TRBV21-1 | . | CASSKGRGVGDDTQYF
TRBV5-5 | . | CASSLALATSTDTQYF
TRBV9 | . | CASSLIGQAGGHNEQFF
TRBV7-8 | . | CASSSTVNTEAFF
TRBV11-3 | . | CASSSRLETGIHEQYF
TRBV6-1 | TRBD1 | CASSETGLNNEQFF
TRBV29-1 | . | CSVNGHSRETQYF
TRBV24-1 | . | CATSDPQGSSYNEQFF
TRBV28 | TRBD2 | CASENLQTSGYEQYF
TRBV3-1/TRBV3-2 | TRBD2 | CASSQDRTSGSQETQYF
TRBV5-1 | . | CASSPRRSYEQYF
TRBV4-1 | TRBD1 | CATRTGFRSFF
TRBV7-6 | . | CASSPIQGPRPLTQYF
TRBV25-1 | . | CASSSGLALSTDTQYF
TRBV3-1/TRBV3-2 | . | CASSQEEGLSYGYTF
TRBV5-8 | . | CASRRYITGTSAGELFF
TRBV11-2 | TRBD1 | CASSSGQGNYGYTF
TRBV5-5 | . | CASSSLALDGANVLTF
TRBV27 | . | CASSSDSNQPQHF
TRBV10-3 | . | CAIRSGTGELNYEQYF
TRBV19 | TRBD1 | CASSTRWTGGANFVIKTEAFF
TRBV5-1 | TRBD1 | CASSPTRTGGYEQYF
TRBV5-1 | TRBD1 | CASSLGTGGARSNEKLFF
TRBV5-8 | . | CASSLEGNQRPNYNEQFF
TRBV9 | . | CASSVHQINTEAFF
TRBV28 | TRBD2 | CASSKLTSAEQYF
TRBV15 | . | CATSRELGLGNQPQHF
TRBV5-1 | . | CASSLEGANYGYTF
TRBV7-6 | . | CASSLDQDIDQPQHF
TRBV6-4 | TRBD2 | CASSERAGSTGELFF
TRBV11-2 | . | CASSWGRGRRNTGELFF
TRBV3-1/TRBV3-2 | . | CASSQGQINSPLHF
TRBV25-1 | TRBD2 | CASSGGLVGTGELFF
TRBV14 | . | CASRLTGTLMYEQYF
TRBV4-3 | . | CASSQELARYQPQHF
TRBV28 | . | CASRPYRDSNQPQHF